A selection of T cell receptor beta chains follows, all from one sample in a study of blood T cell repertoires in COVID-19. Here immunoSEQ multiplex PCR was the method, and the copy in TCRdb shows in-frame clones only, minus some. The table shows nearly 55,000 clones, with 65% to 80% occurring only once. The sequenced sample was peripheral blood. The receptors derive from a human donor with active or convalescent COVID-19. The donor label of this sample is uncertain. Both conserved end residues are trimmed from each CDR3. Some rows mark clone size as missing; the rest say once, few, many or name a class of expanded clone.

CDR3 protein: SASIEAGRNIQY; J gene: TRBJ2-4; clone size: -; V gene: TRBV20-1
CDR3 protein: ASSLQKNQEAF; J gene: TRBJ1-1; clone size: -; V gene: TRBV11-3
CDR3 protein: ATSDRTGDYSNQPQH; J gene: TRBJ1-5; clone size: -; V gene: TRBV24-1
CDR3 protein: AWSVQGATYEQY; J gene: TRBJ2-7; clone size: -; V gene: TRBV30
CDR3 protein: ASSYTGEGNTIY; J gene: TRBJ1-3; clone size: -; V gene: TRBV6-6
CDR3 protein: ASSSRLDPLWETQY; J gene: TRBJ2-5; clone size: -; V gene: TRBV7-8
CDR3 protein: ASSPEQDNSPLH; J gene: TRBJ1-6; clone size: -; V gene: TRBV18
CDR3 protein: ASSPQGLNEKLF; J gene: TRBJ1-4; clone size: -; V gene: TRBV5-4
CDR3 protein: ASSLGQVLPLQETQY; J gene: TRBJ2-5; clone size: -; V gene: TRBV5-1
CDR3 protein: ASSPVAPDRVLGNTEAF; J gene: TRBJ1-1; clone size: -; V gene: TRBV18
CDR3 protein: ASSVSGLNSYNEQF; J gene: TRBJ2-1; clone size: -; V gene: TRBV9
CDR3 protein: ASSIGQGFTEAF; J gene: TRBJ1-1; clone size: -; V gene: TRBV5-4
CDR3 protein: ASSSSSYEQY; J gene: TRBJ2-7; clone size: -; V gene: TRBV9
CDR3 protein: ASSQESSGRAYEQY; J gene: TRBJ2-7; clone size: few; V gene: TRBV4-1
CDR3 protein: ASSAVGLAGVEQY; J gene: TRBJ2-7; clone size: -; V gene: TRBV19
CDR3 protein: ASSLEAGGLYEQY; J gene: TRBJ2-7; clone size: -; V gene: TRBV5-4
CDR3 protein: ASSLGGLAGPYEQY; J gene: TRBJ2-7; clone size: -; V gene: TRBV7-6
CDR3 protein: ASSQVGTTNYGYT; J gene: TRBJ1-2; clone size: -; V gene: TRBV4-2
CDR3 protein: ASSVFGGTSGYNEQF; J gene: TRBJ2-1; clone size: -; V gene: TRBV9
CDR3 protein: ASSQGGAKTQY; J gene: TRBJ2-5; clone size: few; V gene: TRBV7-3
CDR3 protein: ASSVVGGPYGYT; J gene: TRBJ1-2; clone size: -; V gene: TRBV9
CDR3 protein: ASSVELGPTGELF; J gene: TRBJ2-2; clone size: -; V gene: TRBV9
CDR3 protein: ASSQERGHLSYEQY; J gene: TRBJ2-7; clone size: few; V gene: TRBV3-1/TRBV3-2
CDR3 protein: ASSLEGDHEQY; J gene: TRBJ2-7; clone size: once; V gene: TRBV12-3/TRBV12-4
CDR3 protein: ATSRDEPGQIYEQY; J gene: TRBJ2-7; clone size: -; V gene: TRBV15
CDR3 protein: ASSPISSWNEQF; J gene: TRBJ2-1; clone size: -; V gene: TRBV5-1
CDR3 protein: ASSLYDQFHEQF; J gene: TRBJ2-1; clone size: -; V gene: TRBV5-1
CDR3 protein: ASSQVRTEAF; J gene: TRBJ1-1; clone size: -; V gene: TRBV14
CDR3 protein: AWIGQGMNTEAF; J gene: TRBJ1-1; clone size: -; V gene: TRBV30
CDR3 protein: AWTRGDRDSGELF; J gene: TRBJ2-2; clone size: -; V gene: TRBV30
CDR3 protein: ATDTGQGLYNEQF; J gene: TRBJ2-1; clone size: -; V gene: TRBV24-1
CDR3 protein: ASSETGGSTEAF; J gene: TRBJ1-1; clone size: -; V gene: TRBV2
CDR3 protein: ASKRGTEQY; J gene: TRBJ2-7; clone size: -; V gene: TRBV12-3/TRBV12-4
CDR3 protein: ATSIEAGELF; J gene: TRBJ2-2; clone size: once; V gene: TRBV24-1
CDR3 protein: ASGKTGTAYNEQF; J gene: TRBJ2-1; clone size: once; V gene: TRBV27
CDR3 protein: ASSLGDRVKTEAF; J gene: TRBJ1-1; clone size: -; V gene: TRBV7-8
CDR3 protein: ASIGLAGGRYEQY; J gene: TRBJ2-7; clone size: few; V gene: TRBV28
CDR3 protein: ASSLNRRDTQY; J gene: TRBJ2-3; clone size: -; V gene: TRBV14
CDR3 protein: ASSLSIQETQY; J gene: TRBJ2-5; clone size: few; V gene: TRBV7-3
CDR3 protein: ASSSEGQGSGSYNSPLH; J gene: TRBJ1-6; clone size: -; V gene: TRBV9
CDR3 protein: ASSQGGPYEQY; J gene: TRBJ2-7; clone size: -; V gene: TRBV7-3
CDR3 protein: ASSPSGGQNTEAF; J gene: TRBJ1-1; clone size: once; V gene: TRBV9
CDR3 protein: ASSLETGLYEKLF; J gene: TRBJ1-4; clone size: -; V gene: TRBV7-2
CDR3 protein: ASSSVRRPNYGYT; J gene: TRBJ1-2; clone size: -; V gene: TRBV5-7
CDR3 protein: ASSRRVYGTGELF; J gene: TRBJ2-2; clone size: few; V gene: TRBV5-5
CDR3 protein: ASSERRGGYSSGNTIY; J gene: TRBJ1-3; clone size: -; V gene: TRBV2
CDR3 protein: ASRKLAGPYEQY; J gene: TRBJ2-7; clone size: -; V gene: TRBV11-3
CDR3 protein: ASSELGDRSYEQY; J gene: TRBJ2-7; clone size: -; V gene: TRBV6-6
CDR3 protein: ASSWGTASQETQY; J gene: TRBJ2-5; clone size: -; V gene: TRBV7-6
CDR3 protein: ASSLQGGYEQY; J gene: TRBJ2-7; clone size: -; V gene: TRBV27
CDR3 protein: ASRPTSGRTDTQY; J gene: TRBJ2-3; clone size: -; V gene: TRBV10-2
CDR3 protein: ATSVGGANEAF; J gene: TRBJ1-1; clone size: -; V gene: TRBV24-1
CDR3 protein: ASRTRGGNTEAF; J gene: TRBJ1-1; clone size: -; V gene: TRBV2
CDR3 protein: AWSRVDTEAF; J gene: TRBJ1-1; clone size: -; V gene: TRBV30
CDR3 protein: ASSEGQGTGYNSPLH; J gene: TRBJ1-6; clone size: -; V gene: TRBV25-1
CDR3 protein: ASRPGTQVGEQY; J gene: TRBJ2-7; clone size: -; V gene: TRBV5-4